This TCR beta chain was profiled in a study of blood T cell repertoires in COVID-19. Study in general: Acute-phase and convalescent COVID-19 samples originated in the United States, Italy and Spain. T cells, B-cell-depleted T cells, or PBMCs provided the cDNA or gDNA that served as material.

CDR1 is MNHEY, CDR2 SVGAGI, per germline. V was clipped by 6 bases and J by 2 bases, with 14 bases between them. The CDR3 has 14 amino acids. Seattle participants joined during active infection and were tracked over time. Original data processing: Researchers report that nucleated cell counts were estimated from reference gene primer amplification. Assay used: immunoSEQ multiplex PCR; TCRdb lists only in-frame clones, some missing. V, J and clone size derive from that table, while D and trimming were established from the DNA sequence. The sample contains tens of thousands of clones, about 74% of which appear only once.

Sequencing was done on a sample of peripheral blood. This rearrangement joins TRBV6-5 to TRBJ2-7, with D possibly TRBD2 on 5 matching bases. The receptor was derived from a man between 65 and 85 years old with COVID-19, enrolled during active disease. This CDR3 is CASRGVDVPYEQYF. CDR3 nucleotides: TGTGCCAGCAGGGGAGTAGACGTTCCCTACGAGCAGTACTTC.